Shown below are 14 T cell receptor beta chains from a single sample sequenced in a study of CXCR3-negative and CXCR3-positive naive CD8 T cells. No antigen has been identified for these receptors. Through 5' RACE with UMI labels, the TRB cDNA libraries were prepared. TCRdb reanalyzed the 5' RACE reads, giving one entry per CDR3 protein sequence and no DNA. The listing contains roughly 120,000 distinct CDR3 sequences. Study observations and caveats: Comparison of naive cells showed more hydrophobic TRB CDR3s in CXCR3-positive than in CXCR3-negative naive cells.

The sample comprised naive CXCR3+ CD8+ T cells from blood. Subset reported: CD45RO-CCR7+CD27+CD95- naive CD8+ T cells expressing CXCR3 (TNR3+). The source is a human donor in good health. Some clones in this sample may be carry-over from other donors' samples.

The V gene is TRBV6-2 or TRBV6-3, the J gene TRBJ2-7. This CDR3 comprises 16 residues. Per the germline V gene, CDR1 is MNHEY and CDR2 is SVGEGT. CDR3 residues: CASSRTGEAILDEQYF.

The chain is built from TRBV4-2 and TRBJ2-2; the D call from TCRdb, TRBD2, cannot be confirmed without DNA. The CDR3 consists of 18 residues. Germline assignment: CDR1 LGHNA and CDR2 YNFKEQ. This CDR3 is CASSRDGPRDLNTGELFF.

The chain carries TRBV12-3 or TRBV12-4 and TRBJ1-2; TCRdb designates TRBD1, a call that cannot be tested without DNA. The CDR3 loop spans 16 amino acids. CDR3 sequence: CASSLDRGRLNYGYTF.

The chain uses TRBV11-2 and TRBJ1-1. The CDR3 is 13 residues long. Germline CDR1 reads SGHAT; CDR2 reads FQNNGV. Here the CDR3 reads CASSLFGDSEAFF.

The chain has TRBV5-6 and TRBJ2-7; TCRdb selects TRBD1, and the lack of DNA leaves this call unchecked. Per germline, CDR1 SGHDT and CDR2 YYEEEE. The CDR3 loop spans 15 amino acids. CDR3 protein: CASSLVGTARVGQYF.

The chain combines TRBV7-3 with TRBJ2-3; lacking DNA, the TRBD1 call made by TCRdb goes unchecked. CDR1 is SGHTA and CDR2 is FQGTGA in the germline V gene. The length of the CDR3 is 14 residues. The CDR3 loop is CASSSPFSTDTQYF.

V is TRBV5-1 and J is TRBJ1-2; TCRdb lists TRBD1, though no DNA is available to test this call. The CDR3 runs 13 residues. Germline V gene lookup returns CDR1 SGHRS and CDR2 YFSETQ. CDR3 in amino acids: CASRGGPNYGYTF.

The gene calls are TRBV29-1 and TRBJ2-3; the D call from TCRdb, TRBD1, cannot be confirmed without DNA. Germline assignment: CDR1 SQVTM and CDR2 ANQGSEA. The CDR3 consists of 14 residues. CDR3 loop: CSVEGTESTDTQYF.

The V and J genes are TRBV29-1 and TRBJ1-1. Germline V gene sequence: CDR1 SQVTM, CDR2 ANQGSEA. The CDR3 runs to 11 residues. The CDR3 loop reads CSVARNTEAFF.

V gene TRBV4-1 combines with J gene TRBJ2-1; TCRdb selects TRBD2, and the lack of DNA leaves this call unchecked. In germline, CDR1 is MGHRA, CDR2 YSYEKL. The CDR3 has 14 amino acids. The CDR3 loop is CASSQSQLAFEQFF.

The CDR3 region is CSVRDTLSYEQYF. V is TRBV29-1 and J is TRBJ2-7; TCRdb lists TRBD1, though no DNA is available to test this call. This CDR3 region has 13 residues. Germline lookup yields CDR1 SQVTM and CDR2 ANQGSEA.

The V call is TRBV7-6, the J call TRBJ2-6; the D gene TCRdb calls, TRBD2, cannot be checked with no DNA. From germline, CDR1 is SGHVS and CDR2 FNYEAQ. This CDR3 spans 17 amino acids. The CDR3 region is CASSLEAEGSGANVLTF.

CDR3 region: CASSYGQGLSSYEQYF. This chain links TRBV5-1 with TRBJ2-7; the TRBD1 assignment by TCRdb is unverifiable without DNA. Germline values: CDR1 SGHRS, CDR2 YFSETQ. CDR3 length: 16 amino acids. Drawing the rest from reference TRBV5-1 and TRBJ2-7, the complete variable domain is KAGVTQTPRYLIKTRGQQVTLSCSPISGHRSVSWYQQTPGQGLQFLFEYFSETQRNKGNFPGRFSGRQFSNSRSEMNVSTLELGDSALYLCASSYGQGLSSYEQYFGPGTRLTVT.

The gene calls are TRBV29-1 and TRBJ1-2. There are 13 residues in the CDR3. Germline V lookup: CDR1 SQVTM, CDR2 ANQGSEA. The CDR3 loop reads CSVEDSSFYGYTF.